Detailed here is one TCR beta chain. Which antigen it targets is not known. Within one base of it there is no much larger clone, and no base qualities were kept. Taken from cysteine to phenylalanine, the CDR3 has 12 residues. The DNA shown is the 36-base CDR3, in frame from base 1. In the germline V gene, CDR1 corresponds to MDHEN and CDR2 to SYDVKM. V lost 1 base and J lost 7 bases; the stretch between them is 8 bases long. The sample originates from a study of long-term antiretroviral therapy in people with HIV (dated by TCRdb to the early 2020s). Regarding the study in general: The earliest samples were collected about a decade before the 2015 WHO recommendation for immediate ART, when ART was typically delayed until CD4 counts fell. Test extractions of a monoclonal T-cell line alongside approximately 34 polyclonal samples showed no cross-contamination during QIAcube processing. The cohort contributed about 200 cryopreserved PBMC samples from fewer than 35 adults with confirmed HIV infection, collected serially over a mean of about 6 years (range 1-12). Whether ART initiation and durable HIV suppression were associated with changes in peripheral blood TRB repertoire composition and diversity was tested in a retrospective serial study. Eleven of the 30 participants with HIV were female.

Sequencing of the TRB variable region was done with the immunoSEQ hsTCRB v3.0 assay at survey level resolution. TRB sequencing targeted a depth of roughly 35,000-55,000 T-cell genomes per sample. An Illumina MiSeq with a v3 150-cycle kit was used to sequence the pooled TRB libraries. As for how the authors treated the data: Repertoire analysis ran in R within a reproducible Nextflow workflow covering QC, data transformation and analysis. LymphoSeq2, an R package for exploring AIRR-Seq data, was used to implement custom analyses. A handful of samples that produced fewer than 5000 total TRB sequences were removed, so approximately 190 HIV repertoires were analyzed. Among the 170 to 200 retained HIV repertoires, approximately 61 were collected before ART initiation and more than 120 after ART initiation. Each repertoire was downsampled to 5000 TRB nucleotide sequences, and summary statistics were averaged across 100 downsampling iterations. TRB sequences were retained for analysis only if CDR3 regions of at least seven amino acids were present. Diversity was assessed using a clonality score derived from Shannon entropy and using the Gini coefficient. In repertoire networks, the top 5000 CDR3 amino acid sequences were linked whenever an edit distance of one separated two sequences. Antigen specificity groups and MHC restriction were predicted for TRB CDR3 amino acid sequences with GLIPH2. To flag known CMV, EBV, HIV or tissue antigen associations, CDR3 amino acid sequences were matched against VDJdb and McPAS-TCR. Pre-ART, post-ART and control groups were compared with Wilcoxon signed-rank tests and Holm-Bonferroni correction. As stored in TCRdb, this immuneACCESS dataset retains in-frame rearrangements with V and J assigned. A fraction of the clones does not appear; measured against another copy, unresolved V genes explain less than half of the discrepancy, and the remainder lacks a known reason. From that table come the V and J calls and clone size; the DNA was used to work out D and trimming. In this sample the table shows roughly 35,000 clones, roughly 85% of which occur a single time. 4.4% of the sample comes from the top ten.

Overall study outcomes, separate from this receptor: Inferences about post-ART repertoire changes were limited because no data were available on ART adherence, viral resistance or therapy changes. Because pre-ART samples had limited cell numbers, unsorted PBMC were profiled rather than sorted CD4+ and CD8+ T cells. Compared with controls, HIV repertoires had narrower CDR3 length ranges, and the network structure pointed to an antigen-experienced repertoire that shifted only slightly toward naive after ART. Samples dated from 2004 to 2017, and the ART regimens used may be less effective than current ones. A significant increase in TRB diversity was found to be associated with ART initiation, although TRB diversity was observed to remain significantly below that of transplant donor controls even after long-term ART. Expanded TRB clones identified before ART initiation dominated the repertoire across all time points, though the dominance fluctuated and decreased in many PLHIV after ART. Limited PBMC availability meant only the TCR beta chain was sequenced, without alpha chain pairing.

Participants were included only if at least one PBMC sample before ART initiation and at least two post-ART samples were available. Every participant with HIV received treatment in the United States of America. Cryopreserved samples of about 0.95-11 million PBMC were thawed and washed before DNA extraction. At the time of the earliest PBMC sample for each participant with HIV, ages ranged from roughly 23 to 55 years. Per participant, PBMC samples came from 1-4 timepoints prior to ART initiation and 2-8 timepoints following ART initiation, for a median of 7 samples. Serial HIV viral load, CD4+ T-cell count, ART history and demographic data were obtained for every participant. Genomic DNA was extracted from unsorted PBMC with a Qiagen kit on a QIAcube, processed in batches of 12 samples.

The receptor was isolated from a man younger than 35 with HIV. Specimen: unsorted PBMCs, collected 3.3 years after starting antiretroviral therapy. The chain is made from TRBV28 and TRBJ2-7; 6 matching bases give a weak D call of TRBD2. The nucleotides are TGTGCCAGCAGTTTATTTGGGAGGGAGCAGTACTTC. Its amino acids are CASSLFGREQYF.